This note documents a single TCR beta chain sequence. This clonotype was seen many times. The clone's antigen remains unknown. Within one base of it there is no much larger clone, and no base qualities were kept. The sample originates from a study of post-analysis software for immune sequencing data (dated by TCRdb to 2015 to 2017). Regarding the complete study: Relapsing-remitting, secondary progressive and progressive-relapsing multiple sclerosis were recorded as disease courses, and subtype annotation was lacking for some patients. A subset of samples was prepared in parallel using single-end sample barcoding, then pooled and co-amplified after Illumina adapter ligation. The multiple sclerosis patient repertoires were compared with about a dozen previously published healthy control repertoires from donors aged about 6 to 26 years. Broader findings and caveats from the paper: Multiple sclerosis patients had significantly lower normalized Chao1 diversity than controls, a result that suggests substantial peripheral T-cell clonal expansion. When samples were clustered directly using the F measure, samples prepared in the same batch co-clustered strongly, which prompted a batch-effect correction. The multiple sclerosis patient group was slightly younger than the control group. Significantly higher frequencies in patients than in controls were found for five or six TRBV segments, including TRBV5-6, TRBV5-1 and TRBV20-1.

The junction shows trimming of 0 bases on V and 2 bases on J, plus 9 bases between the germline ends. CDR1 and CDR2, per the germline V gene (reference sequence), are DFQATT and SNEGSKA. The CDR3 numbers 14 residues from cysteine through phenylalanine. The kept DNA is CDR3 alone, 42 bases in frame from the first base. To demonstrate the VDJtools post-analysis software, the study profiled TCR beta repertoires from the peripheral blood of about a dozen young patients with multiple sclerosis. Multiple sclerosis patients were children and adolescents aged about 6 to 15 years. Receptors were amplified or captured by PCR. Sequencing used an Illumina HiSeq 2500. Unique molecular identifiers were incorporated into TCR beta cDNA libraries to reduce PCR and sequencing biases. Per 1 to 10 million input T cells, approximately 500,000 cDNA molecules were obtained, such that each molecule approximated one T cell. The patient libraries were prepared and sequenced with the same protocol used for the earlier healthy control dataset. Samples belonging to the same batch were prepared together, multiplexed and sequenced on a shared HiSeq lane. Concerning the study's data processing: MIGEC handled the raw barcoded reads, throwing out single-read molecular identifier groups before consensus assembly and CDR3 extraction. VDJtools was used for post-analysis of the clonotype tables, with diversity normalized by down-sampling every dataset to the smallest sample size. Repertoire overlap clustering matched CDR3 amino acid but not nucleotide sequences to correct batch-related cross-sample contamination. Using fastp at Q25 and MiXCR, TCRdb reprocessed the public reads and kept productive beta chains. All rows with the same CDR3 protein become a single entry with the most common DNA and genes. The V and J calls come from TCRdb's annotation, not from the publication. The sample yields about 260,000 distinct CDR3 sequences; 35% to 45% were counted once. The ten largest clones capture around 4.8% of the sample.

Sequencing used blood. The TCR comes from a girl between 5 and 17 years old with multiple sclerosis. This sequence uses TRBV20-1 and TRBJ2-3; D gene: possibly TRBD1, on 5 matching bases. The DNA sequence reads TGCAGTGCTAGAGAGTTGGGGCACACAGATACGCAGTATTTT. Its translation is CSARELGHTDTQYF.